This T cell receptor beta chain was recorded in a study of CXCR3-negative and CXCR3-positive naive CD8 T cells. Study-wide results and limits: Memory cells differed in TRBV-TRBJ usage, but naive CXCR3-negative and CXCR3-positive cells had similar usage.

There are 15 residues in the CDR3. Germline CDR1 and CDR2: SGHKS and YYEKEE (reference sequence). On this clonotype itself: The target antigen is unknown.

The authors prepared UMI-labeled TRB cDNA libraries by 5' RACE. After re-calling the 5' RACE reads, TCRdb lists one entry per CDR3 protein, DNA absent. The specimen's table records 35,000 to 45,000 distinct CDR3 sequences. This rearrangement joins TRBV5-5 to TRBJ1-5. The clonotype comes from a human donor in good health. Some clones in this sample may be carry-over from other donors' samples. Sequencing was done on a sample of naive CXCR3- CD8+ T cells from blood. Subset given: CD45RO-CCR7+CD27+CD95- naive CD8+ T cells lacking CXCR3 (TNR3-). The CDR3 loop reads CASSLASDSNQPQHF.